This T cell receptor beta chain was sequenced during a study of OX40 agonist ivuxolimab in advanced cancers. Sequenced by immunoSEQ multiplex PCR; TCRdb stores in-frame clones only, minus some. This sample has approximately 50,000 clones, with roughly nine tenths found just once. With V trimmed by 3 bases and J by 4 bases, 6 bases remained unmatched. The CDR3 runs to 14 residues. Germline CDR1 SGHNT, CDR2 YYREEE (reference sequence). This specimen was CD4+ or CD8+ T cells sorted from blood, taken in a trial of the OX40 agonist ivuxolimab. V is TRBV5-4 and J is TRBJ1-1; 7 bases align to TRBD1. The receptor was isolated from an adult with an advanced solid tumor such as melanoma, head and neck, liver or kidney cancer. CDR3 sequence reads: CASSSSGGSTEAFF. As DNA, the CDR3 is TGTGCCAGCAGCTCCTCAGGGGGTAGCACTGAAGCTTTCTTT.